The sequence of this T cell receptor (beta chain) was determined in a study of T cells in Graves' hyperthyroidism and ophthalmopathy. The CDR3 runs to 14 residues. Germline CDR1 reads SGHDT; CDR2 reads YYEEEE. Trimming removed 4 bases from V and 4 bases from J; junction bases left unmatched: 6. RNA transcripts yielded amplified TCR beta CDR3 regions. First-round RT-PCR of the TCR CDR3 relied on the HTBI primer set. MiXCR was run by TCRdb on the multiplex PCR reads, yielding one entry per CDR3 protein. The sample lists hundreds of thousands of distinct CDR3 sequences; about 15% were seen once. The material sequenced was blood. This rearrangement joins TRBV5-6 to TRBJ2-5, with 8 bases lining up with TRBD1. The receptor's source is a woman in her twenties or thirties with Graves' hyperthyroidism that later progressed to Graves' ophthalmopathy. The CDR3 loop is CASSGGQGGETQYF. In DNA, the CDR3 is TGTGCCAGCAGCGGCGGACAGGGCGGAGAGACCCAGTACTTC.